These 5 T cell receptor beta chains were all obtained from the same sample, sequenced in a study of blood T cell repertoires in COVID-19 (TCRdb year 2020). The library was made by the immunoSEQ multiplex PCR assay. Not all clones reach the TCRdb copy of this immuneACCESS table, which keeps in-frame sequences only. Checked studies attribute under half of the gap to unresolved V genes and leave the rest unexplained. This sample gives 300,000 to 450,000 clones in total; over 75% of them show up just once. Jointly, the top ten make up 2.3% of the sample. Material for sequencing was peripheral blood. The receptors come from a woman aged 55-75 years with COVID-19, enrolled during active disease.

The gene calls are TRBV2 and TRBJ2-2; 8 nucleotides align to TRBD1. Germline assignment: CDR1 SNHLY and CDR2 FYNNEI. The trim removed 3 bases at V and 5 bases at J, leaving 5 bases unmatched. The CDR3 length is 15 residues. The CDR3, as DNA: TGTGCCAGCAGTGATCAGGGGGCGGGGACCGGGGAGCTGTTTTTT. Translating gives CASSDQGAGTGELFF.

This clone was seen a single time. This chain joins TRBV2 and TRBJ2-5; possibly TRBD1 for D (6 bases). Germline values: CDR1 SNHLY, CDR2 FYNNEI. The CDR3 has 13 amino acids. Trimming shortened V by 5 bases and J by 4 bases, and 11 bases separated the two germline ends. The CDR3 DNA reads TGTGCCAGCAGTAAGACAGGTCTAGAGACCCAGTACTTC. It specifies CASSKTGLETQYF.

The gene calls are TRBV4-2 and TRBJ2-7; the match to TRBD1 covers 8 bases. After removal of 1 base from V and 7 bases from J, the junction contained 9 bases not matched to a gene. This CDR3 comprises 15 residues. Germline V gene data show CDR1 as LGHNA and CDR2 as YNFKEQ. CDR3 nucleotides: TGTGCCAGCAGCCAAGGAACAGGGGGTCCTTGGGAGCAGTACTTC. This encodes CASSQGTGGPWEQYF.

This clone was observed a few times. The rearrangement links TRBV5-4 to TRBJ1-4; 8 bases fit TRBD1. This CDR3 is built from 14 residues. V lost 4 bases to trimming and J lost 3 bases; unmatched junction nucleotides: 2. CDR1 is SGHNT, CDR2 YYREEE, per germline (reference sequence). The CDR3 coding sequence is TGTGCCAGCAGCCCGGGACAGGCTAATGAAAAACTGTTTTTT. This sequence encodes CASSPGQANEKLFF.

J is TRBJ2-1 and V is TRBV5-4; 12 nucleotides line up with TRBD2. The CDR3 loop spans 15 amino acids. Trimming at V came to 5 bases and at J to 4 bases, leaving 4 bases not matched to a gene. Germline loops: CDR1 SGHNT, CDR2 YYREEE (reference sequence). The CDR3 loop reads CASRTSGGPYNEQFF. The DNA for the CDR3 is TGTGCCAGCAGGACTAGCGGGGGCCCTTACAATGAGCAGTTCTTC.